These 20 T cell receptor beta chains were all obtained from the same sample, sequenced in a study of Ad26.COV2.S vaccination and SARS-CoV-2 variants (TCRdb year 2021). This sample's treatment or condition label indicates: some 20 received Ad26.COV2.S at low or high dose, single or two shots; several received placebo; per-sample allocation not given. Repertoires of vaccine and placebo recipients were sequenced from samples collected on day 63 after the first injection. Receptor libraries were prepared by the immunoSEQ multiplex PCR assay. Entries here come from immuneACCESS through TCRdb and include only in-frame sequences with V and J called. Some clones fail to appear in such tables; in the studies checked, an unresolved V gene covers under half of the shortfall, and the cause of the remainder is unknown. Across this sample there are about 350,000 clones, with around nine tenths seen only once. Around 4.5% of the sample goes to the ten largest clones.

The specimen comprised peripheral blood, sampled in a trial of Ad26.COV2.S vaccine versus placebo. The source of these receptors is a person between 18 and 59 years old who received the Ad26.COV2.S COVID-19 vaccine or a placebo.

The V gene is TRBV5-4, the J gene TRBJ1-2; D is uncertain. CDR1 is SGHNT and CDR2 is YYREEE in the germline V gene (reference sequence). V dropped 5 bases and J dropped 3 bases, with 14 bases sitting between them. The CDR3 covers 14 residues. CDR3 residues: CASSTAYSDYGYTF. The CDR3 DNA sequence: TGTGCCAGCAGTACAGCCTATTCGGACTATGGCTACACCTTC.

V usage is TRBV6-2 or TRBV6-3 and J usage is TRBJ2-7, with 13 bases lining up with TRBD2. The CDR3 sequence is 17 residues long. The germline CDR1 and CDR2 sequences are MNHEY and SVGEGT. The J segment lost 3 bases and the V segment lost 0 bases, leaving 5 bases of the junction unmatched. CDR3 region: CASSYSRTSGSLYEQYF. Written as DNA, the CDR3 is TGTGCCAGCAGTTACTCGAGGACTAGCGGGAGCCTCTACGAGCAGTACTTC.

V gene TRBV7-9 combines with J gene TRBJ2-7; the D gene is possibly TRBD1 (6 bases). V lost 3 bases to trimming and J lost 2 bases, with 8 bases between them. CDR3 length equals 13 residues. CDR1 and CDR2 (germline): SEHNR, FQNEAQ (reference sequence). CDR3 nucleotide sequence: TGTGCCAGCAGCTTCGCAGGGGCCTACGAGCAGTACTTC. The encoded protein is CASSFAGAYEQYF.

This chain joins TRBV5-1 and TRBJ1-4; D call uncertain. Germline values: CDR1 SGHRS, CDR2 YFSETQ. The V end lost 0 bases, the J end lost 5 bases, and 8 bases lay between the germline ends. The CDR3 is made up of 14 amino acids. In nucleotides, the CDR3 is TGCGCCAGCAGCTTGGGGAGAGGGAATGAAAAACTGTTTTTT. Amino acid sequence: CASSLGRGNEKLFF.

For this clone: A single base separates this from a much larger clone, so it may be a read error. V gene TRBV5-4 combines with J gene TRBJ1-6, with a tentative D call TRBD1 (6 bases). CDR1 SGHNT and CDR2 YYREEE come from the germline V gene (reference sequence). V lost 5 bases and J 0 bases, leaving 6 bases between the germline ends. The CDR3 covers 14 residues. CDR3 residues: CASRDSSYNSPLHF. Written as DNA, the CDR3 is TGTGCCAGCAGGGACAGCTCCTATAATTCACCCCTCCACTTT.

V and J are TRBV7-2 and TRBJ1-1; 7 nucleotides agree with TRBD1. Germline loops: CDR1 SGHTA, CDR2 FQGNSA. Trimming at V came to 1 base and at J to 3 bases, leaving 2 bases not matched to a gene. The CDR3 has 14 amino acids. CDR3 sequence: CASSLEGADTEAFF. The DNA for the CDR3 is TGTGCCAGCAGCTTAGAGGGGGCGGACACTGAAGCTTTCTTT.

This clone was seen only a few times. The J gene is TRBJ2-7, the V gene TRBV14; D remains unclear. The CDR3 has 14 residues. Germline V lookup: CDR1 SGHDN, CDR2 FVKESK. Trimming stripped 3 bases from V and 0 bases from J, with 9 bases between. CDR3 in DNA: TGTGCCAGCAGCCAGTTCTACTTCTCCTACGAGCAGTACTTC. Protein: CASSQFYFSYEQYF. Filled out from reference TRBV14 and TRBJ2-7, the complete variable domain reads EAGVTQFPSHSVIEKGQTVTLRCDPISGHDNLYWYRRVMGKEIKFLLHFVKESKQDESGMPNNRFLAERTGGTYSTLKVQPAELEDSGVYFCASSQFYFSYEQYFGPGTRLTVT.

This chain connects TRBV30 to TRBJ1-2; D unresolved. This CDR3 is 13 amino acids long. Trimming took 1 base from V and 8 from J, leaving 14 bases between them. Germline CDR1 and CDR2: GTSNPN and SVGIG (reference sequence). In DNA, the CDR3 is TGTGCCTGGAGTGAGGAAACGGAGTGGGGCTACACCTTC. It specifies CAWSEETEWGYTF. The complete variable domain, with remaining parts taken from reference TRBV30 and TRBJ1-2, reads SQTIHQWPATLVQPVGSPLSLECTVEGTSNPNLYWYRQAAGRGLQLLFYSVGIGQISSEVPQNLSASRPQDRQFILSSKKLLLSDSGFYLCAWSEETEWGYTFGSGTRLTVV.

This rearrangement joins TRBV5-5 to TRBJ1-3; TRBD1 matches 9 bases. The CDR3 is made up of 17 amino acids. With 3 bases clipped from V and 0 bases from J, the junction kept 7 bases outside the gene matches. Germline CDR1 SGHKS, CDR2 YYEKEE (reference sequence). The CDR3 DNA sequence: TGTGCCAGCAGCTGGGGACAGGGACGTGACTCTGGAAACACCATATATTTT. The encoded protein is CASSWGQGRDSGNTIYF.

The chain is built from TRBV11-2 and TRBJ1-1; no firm D call. The germline V gene has CDR1 SGHAT and CDR2 FQNNGV. This CDR3 contains 15 residues. Trimming took 1 base from V and 1 from J, leaving 10 bases between them. The CDR3 region is CASSLGQEGNTEAFF. CDR3 sequence (DNA): TGTGCCAGCAGCTTAGGGCAGGAGGGGAACACTGAAGCTTTCTTT.

The CDR3 nucleotides are TGTGCCAGCAGCTTAATCCAGTCTAGTGAAGCTTTCTTT. Amino acids: CASSLIQSSEAFF. V usage is TRBV11-2 and J usage is TRBJ1-1; D is ambiguous. V gave up 2 bases and J gave up 7 bases, with 11 bases separating them. Germline loops: CDR1 SGHAT, CDR2 FQNNGV. This CDR3 has 13 amino acids.

The V call is TRBV19, the J call TRBJ2-5; 13 nucleotides line up with TRBD2. V was clipped by 6 bases and J by 1 base; unmatched bases: 8. The CDR3 is 17 amino acids. Germline V lookup: CDR1 LNHDA, CDR2 SQIVND (reference sequence). The CDR3 protein is CASSPGGLAGFQETQYF. CDR3 coding DNA: TGTGCCAGTAGCCCGGGGGGACTAGCGGGGTTCCAAGAGACCCAGTACTTC.

This rearrangement joins TRBV7-2 to TRBJ2-7, with 7 bases matching TRBD1. Germline V lookup: CDR1 SGHTA, CDR2 FQGNSA. This CDR3 contains 14 residues. The ends lost 5 bases at V and 3 bases at J; junction bases unmatched: 7. The CDR3 DNA follows: TGTGCCAGCAGCCCCCGACAGGGTTACTACGAGCAGTACTTC. Translation: CASSPRQGYYEQYF.

The chain combines TRBV2 with TRBJ2-7; 11 nucleotides agree with TRBD2. The CDR3 consists of 15 residues. Trimming at V came to 4 bases and at J to 0 bases, leaving 2 bases not matched to a gene. Germline values: CDR1 SNHLY, CDR2 FYNNEI. The CDR3 DNA reads TGTGCCAGCAGTGGGACTAGCGGGCTCTCCTACGAGCAGTACTTC. Translated: CASSGTSGLSYEQYF.

The gene calls are TRBV7-5 and TRBJ1-2; TRBD1, the D gene given by the table, was not confirmed from the DNA. TRBV7-5 is designated a pseudogene. CDR3 size: 17 residues. The CDR3 DNA reads as TGTGCCAGAAGCTTAGCGAGTCCCAGGGGTAGGGGCTATGGCTACACCTTC. Protein product: CARSLASPRGRGYGYTF.

This rearrangement joins TRBV5-6 to TRBJ1-1, with a tentative D call TRBD1 (6 bases). V dropped 5 bases and J dropped 0 bases, with 14 bases sitting between them. CDR1 SGHDT and CDR2 YYEEEE come from the germline V gene. The CDR3 runs 15 residues. DNA for the CDR3: TGTGCCAGCAGTGGGGGACAATTGATGAACACTGAAGCTTTCTTT. Protein: CASSGGQLMNTEAFF.

This chain connects TRBV3-1 (or the pseudogene TRBV3-2) to TRBJ2-1; 8 nucleotides align to TRBD1. CDR1 LGHDT and CDR2 YNNKEL come from the germline V gene (reference sequence). After removal of 0 bases from V and 5 bases from J, the junction contained 6 bases not matched to a gene. The CDR3 has 16 residues. CDR3 residues: CASSQDARGPNNEQFF. CDR3 in DNA: TGTGCCAGCAGCCAAGATGCCAGGGGGCCAAACAATGAGCAGTTCTTC.

CDR3 sequence: CASSQGPQANEQFF. CDR3 nucleotide sequence: TGTGCCAGCAGCCAAGGGCCCCAAGCGAATGAGCAGTTCTTC. The chain joins TRBV3-1 (or the pseudogene TRBV3-2) to TRBJ2-1; D is uncertain. The germline V and J ends were trimmed by 1 base and 7 bases, with 11 bases remaining between them. CDR1 is LGHDT, CDR2 YNNKEL, per germline (reference sequence). The CDR3 has 14 amino acids.

This rearrangement joins TRBV7-9 to TRBJ2-7, with 9 positions matching TRBD1. The trim removed 0 bases at V and 5 bases at J, leaving 8 bases unmatched. There are 16 residues in the CDR3. Germline V lookup: CDR1 SEHNR, CDR2 FQNEAQ (reference sequence). The CDR3 sequence: CASSLAWGQGNDEQYF. The CDR3 DNA reads as TGTGCCAGCAGCTTAGCGTGGGGACAGGGCAACGACGAGCAGTACTTC.

This clone is a singleton in its sample. CDR3 sequence: CASSSKRTQYF. The CDR3, as DNA: TGTGCCAGCAGTTCTAAGAGGACCCAGTACTTC. The J gene is TRBJ2-5, the V gene TRBV6-2 or TRBV6-3; D is undetermined. V lost 4 bases and J lost 7, with 7 bases in between. The CDR3 loop spans 11 amino acids. Germline CDR1 and CDR2: MNHEY and SVGEGT.